This TCR beta chain was documented in a study of early stage breast cancer tumors. The CDR3 has 17 amino acids. V was pared by 7 bases and J by 1 base, with 12 bases of the junction left unmatched. Germline V gives CDR1 SNHLY, CDR2 FYNNEI. Data came from immunoSEQ multiplex PCR; TCRdb stores just in-frame clones and leaves some out. The sample contains 55,000 to 70,000 clones, 65% to 85% of which appear only once. The V and J genes are TRBV2 and TRBJ1-5, with TRBD1 matching 8 bases. This TCR derives from a person in their 40s with breast cancer. Specimen: blood. In nucleotides, the CDR3 is TGTGCCAGCACCCGGACAGGGACAGTTAGCAGCAATCAGCCCCAGCATTTT. The encoded protein is CASTRTGTVSSNQPQHF. Using reference TRBV2 and TRBJ1-5 for the parts outside the CDR3, the full variable domain is EPEVTQTPSHQVTQMGQEVILRCVPISNHLYFYWYRQILGQKVEFLVSFYNNEISEKSEIFDDQFSVERPDGSNFTLKIRSTKLEDSAMYFCASTRTGTVSSNQPQHFGDGTRLSIL.